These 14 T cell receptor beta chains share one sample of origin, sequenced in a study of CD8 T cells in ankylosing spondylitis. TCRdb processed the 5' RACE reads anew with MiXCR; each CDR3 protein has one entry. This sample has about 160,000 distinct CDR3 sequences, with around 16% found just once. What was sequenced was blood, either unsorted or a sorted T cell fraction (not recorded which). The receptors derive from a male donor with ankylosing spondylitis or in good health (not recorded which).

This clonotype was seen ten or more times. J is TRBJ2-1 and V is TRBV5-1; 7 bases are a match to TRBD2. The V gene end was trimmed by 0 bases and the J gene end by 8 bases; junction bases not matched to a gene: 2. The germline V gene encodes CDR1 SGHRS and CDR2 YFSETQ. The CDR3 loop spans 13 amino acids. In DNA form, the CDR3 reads TGCGCCAGCAGCTTGGGACTAGCCGATGAGCAGTTCTTC. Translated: CASSLGLADEQFF.

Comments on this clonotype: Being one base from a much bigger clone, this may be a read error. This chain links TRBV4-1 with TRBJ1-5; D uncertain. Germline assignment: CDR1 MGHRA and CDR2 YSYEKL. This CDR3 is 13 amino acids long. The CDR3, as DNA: TGCGCCAGCAGCCAAGGGGGAAATCGGCCCCAGCATTTT. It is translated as CASSQGGNRPQHF.

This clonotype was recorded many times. As DNA, the CDR3 is TGCAGCGTTGAGGTAGCGGGTCGCCTGGTGGGCGAGCAGTACTTC. Its translation: CSVEVAGRLVGEQYF. The gene calls are TRBV29-1 and TRBJ2-7; TRBD2 aligns across 7 bases. Germline trimming cut 3 bases from V and 6 bases from J; bases unmatched to any gene: 14. Germline loops: CDR1 SQVTM, CDR2 ANQGSEA. The CDR3 has 15 amino acids.

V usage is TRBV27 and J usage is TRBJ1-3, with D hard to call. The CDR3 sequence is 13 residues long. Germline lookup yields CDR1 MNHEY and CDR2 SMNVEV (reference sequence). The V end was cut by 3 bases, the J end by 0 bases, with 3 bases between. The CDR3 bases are TGTGCCAGCAGTTTCAGCTCTGGAAACACCATATATTTT. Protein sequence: CASSFSSGNTIYF.

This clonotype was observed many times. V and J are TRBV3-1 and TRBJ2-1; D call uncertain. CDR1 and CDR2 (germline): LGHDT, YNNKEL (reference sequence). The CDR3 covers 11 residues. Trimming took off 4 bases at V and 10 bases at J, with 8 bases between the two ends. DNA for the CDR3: TGTGCCAGCAGCCTTGCGAAAGAGCAGTTCTTC. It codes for CASSLAKEQFF.

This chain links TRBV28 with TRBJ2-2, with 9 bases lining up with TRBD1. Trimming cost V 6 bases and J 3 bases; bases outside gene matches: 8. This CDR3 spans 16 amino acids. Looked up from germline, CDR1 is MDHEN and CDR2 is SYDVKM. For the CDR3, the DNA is TGTGCCAGCAGCGACAGGGGGTCGTCGTACACCGGGGAGCTGTTTTTT. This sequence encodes CASSDRGSSYTGELFF.

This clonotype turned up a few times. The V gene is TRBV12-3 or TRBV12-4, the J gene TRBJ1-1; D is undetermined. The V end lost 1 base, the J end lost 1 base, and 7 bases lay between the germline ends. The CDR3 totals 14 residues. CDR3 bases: TGTGCCAGCAGTTTAGGGCAGAAGAACACTGAAGCTTTCTTT. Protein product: CASSLGQKNTEAFF.

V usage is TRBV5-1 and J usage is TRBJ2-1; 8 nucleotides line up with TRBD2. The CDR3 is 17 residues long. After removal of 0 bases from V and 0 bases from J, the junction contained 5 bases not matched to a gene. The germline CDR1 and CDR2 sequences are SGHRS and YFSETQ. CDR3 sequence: CASSLGPGLVSYNEQFF. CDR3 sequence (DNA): TGCGCCAGCAGCTTGGGACCGGGACTAGTCTCCTACAATGAGCAGTTCTTC.

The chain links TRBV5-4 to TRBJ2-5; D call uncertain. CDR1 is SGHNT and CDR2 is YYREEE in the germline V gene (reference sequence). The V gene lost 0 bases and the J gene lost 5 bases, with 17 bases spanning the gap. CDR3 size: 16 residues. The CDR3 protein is CASSLGGRLPRETQYF. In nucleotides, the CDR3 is TGTGCCAGCAGCTTGGGGGGTAGGCTGCCTCGGGAGACCCAGTACTTC.

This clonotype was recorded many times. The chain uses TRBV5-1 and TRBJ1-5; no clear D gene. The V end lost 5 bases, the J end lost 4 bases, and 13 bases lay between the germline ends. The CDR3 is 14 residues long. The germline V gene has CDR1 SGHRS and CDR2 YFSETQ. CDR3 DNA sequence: TGCGCCAGCAGTCCGGACCGAACTAATCAGCCCCAGCATTTT. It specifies CASSPDRTNQPQHF.

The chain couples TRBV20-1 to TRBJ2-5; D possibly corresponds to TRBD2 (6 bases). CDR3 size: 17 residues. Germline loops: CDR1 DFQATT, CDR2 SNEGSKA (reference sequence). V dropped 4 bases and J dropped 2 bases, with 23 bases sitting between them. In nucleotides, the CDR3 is TGCAGTGCTAACTCCGCAACCCCCGGGACTCCTCAAGAGACCCAGTACTTC. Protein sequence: CSANSATPGTPQETQYF.

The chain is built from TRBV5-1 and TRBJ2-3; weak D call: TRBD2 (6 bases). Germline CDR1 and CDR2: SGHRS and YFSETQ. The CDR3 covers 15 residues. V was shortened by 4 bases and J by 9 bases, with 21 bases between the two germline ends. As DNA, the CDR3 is TGCGCCAGCAGCCCTGGCGGGGTCCCCACTGCGACGCAGTATTTT. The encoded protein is CASSPGGVPTATQYF.

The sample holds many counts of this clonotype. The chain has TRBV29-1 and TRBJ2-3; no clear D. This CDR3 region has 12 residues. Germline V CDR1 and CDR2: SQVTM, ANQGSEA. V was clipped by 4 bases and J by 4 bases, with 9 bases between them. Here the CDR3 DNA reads TGCAGCGTTGGAGGTATCCCAGATACGCAGTATTTT. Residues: CSVGGIPDTQYF.

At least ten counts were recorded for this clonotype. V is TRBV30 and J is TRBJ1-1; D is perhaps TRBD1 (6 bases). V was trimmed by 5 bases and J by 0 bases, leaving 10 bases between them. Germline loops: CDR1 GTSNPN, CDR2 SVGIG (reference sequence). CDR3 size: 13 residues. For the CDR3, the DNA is TGTGCCTGGGGGCACAGGGTGAACACTGAAGCTTTCTTT. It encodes CAWGHRVNTEAFF.